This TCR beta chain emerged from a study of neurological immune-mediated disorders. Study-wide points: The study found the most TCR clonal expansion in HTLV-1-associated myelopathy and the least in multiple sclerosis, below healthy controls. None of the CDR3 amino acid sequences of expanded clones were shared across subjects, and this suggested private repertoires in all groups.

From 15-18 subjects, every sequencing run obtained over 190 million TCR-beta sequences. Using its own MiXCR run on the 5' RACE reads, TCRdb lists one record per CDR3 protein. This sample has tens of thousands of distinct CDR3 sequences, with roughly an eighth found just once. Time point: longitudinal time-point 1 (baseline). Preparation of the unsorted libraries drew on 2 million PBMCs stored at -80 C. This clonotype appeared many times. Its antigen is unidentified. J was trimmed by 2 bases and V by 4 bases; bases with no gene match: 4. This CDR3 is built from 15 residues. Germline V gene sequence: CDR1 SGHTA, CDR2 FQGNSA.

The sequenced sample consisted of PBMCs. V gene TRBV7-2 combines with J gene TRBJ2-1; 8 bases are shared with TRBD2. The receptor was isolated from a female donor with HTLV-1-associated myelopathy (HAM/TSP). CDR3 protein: CASSSLGGAYNEQFF. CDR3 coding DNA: TGTGCCAGCAGCTCCCTCGGGGGGGCCTACAATGAGCAGTTCTTC.